This TCR beta chain derives from a study of Ad26.COV2.S vaccination and SARS-CoV-2 variants. TCRdb's copy holds only in-frame clones and misses some; the assay was immunoSEQ multiplex PCR. The data show approximately 420,000 clones, approximately 91% seen once. Treatment in this sample: roughly 18 received Ad26.COV2.S at low or high dose, single or two shots; about 5 received placebo; per-sample allocation not given. The samples date from day 63 after the first vaccine or placebo injection. Sequenced here: peripheral blood, sampled in a trial of Ad26.COV2.S vaccine versus placebo. This receptor was taken from a person aged 18-60 years who received the Ad26.COV2.S COVID-19 vaccine or a placebo.

CDR3 loop: CAWNQGNTEAFF. The CDR3 region has the DNA TGTGCCTGGAACCAGGGGAACACTGAAGCTTTCTTT. This rearrangement joins TRBV30 to TRBJ1-1; TRBD1 is a possible D gene (5 bases). V was shortened by 4 bases and J by 1 base, with 7 bases between the two germline ends. This CDR3 comprises 12 residues. Germline CDR1 is GTSNPN and CDR2 is SVGIG (reference sequence).